Following are 4 T cell receptor beta chains from one sample sequenced in a study of T cells after posttransplantation cyclophosphamide. Sequencing used immunoSEQ multiplex PCR; TCRdb keeps in-frame clones, though not all of them. The sample includes about 39,000 clones, none of them occurring once. The sequenced sample consisted of PBMCs. The receptors were gathered from a woman aged 50 to 60 in good health and a related stem cell transplant donor.

In this sample, this clone turned up many times. The V call is TRBV7-2, the J call TRBJ1-5; D is ambiguous. The CDR3 has 13 amino acids. V was shortened by 6 bases and J by 3 bases, with 9 bases between the two germline ends. Germline-derived CDR1 and CDR2 are SGHTA and FQGNSA. DNA of the CDR3: TGTGCCAGCAGTCGTCAGAACAATCAGCCCCAGCATTTT. This sequence encodes CASSRQNNQPQHF.

This clone occurred many times. The chain has TRBV19 and TRBJ2-3; 7 bases map to TRBD1. The CDR3 totals 15 residues. Germline CDR1 is LNHDA and CDR2 is SQIVND (reference sequence). Trimming took 3 bases from V and 1 from J; bases not matched to a gene: 4. The CDR3: CASSMRQGGTDTQYF. CDR3 nucleotides: TGTGCCAGTAGTATGAGACAGGGCGGCACAGATACGCAGTATTTT.

This clone was recorded many times. The chain uses TRBV4-2 and TRBJ2-7; D uncertain. V was pared by 0 bases and J by 0 bases, with 9 bases between. CDR1 is LGHNA and CDR2 is YNFKEQ in the germline V gene. The CDR3 contains 15 residues. The CDR3 sequence is CASSQDPLSSYEQYF. The CDR3 nucleotides read TGTGCCAGCAGCCAAGATCCCCTTAGCTCCTACGAGCAGTACTTC.

This clone appeared many times. The genes are TRBV7-2 and TRBJ2-7; 13 positions match TRBD2. The V segment lost 4 bases and the J segment 9 bases; nucleotides outside the gene matches: 9. Germline CDR1 reads SGHTA; CDR2 reads FQGNSA. The CDR3 totals 15 residues. The DNA of the CDR3 is TGTGCCAGCAGCTCGAGGGGGACTAGCGGGGTCGTGCAGTACTTC. This encodes CASSSRGTSGVVQYF. The full variable domain, with the rest looked up from reference TRBV7-2 and TRBJ2-7, is GAGVSQSPSNKVTEKGKDVELRCDPISGHTALYWYRQSLGQGLEFLIYFQGNSAPDKSGLPSDRFSAERTGGSVSTLTIQRTQQEDSAVYLCASSSRGTSGVVQYFGPGTRLTVT.